The clone carrying this T cell receptor (beta chain) was counted many times. No antigen is known for it. The TCR beta libraries were generated through quantitative 5'-RACE incorporating molecular barcodes. Using its own MiXCR run on the 5' RACE reads, TCRdb lists one record per CDR3 protein. The data hold over 450,000 distinct CDR3 sequences, with about 13% observed a single time. This entry is derived from a study of CD8 T cells in ankylosing spondylitis. The germline V and J ends were trimmed by 1 base and 4 bases, with 15 bases remaining between them. The CDR3 runs 15 residues. Per the germline V gene, CDR1 is SGHRS and CDR2 is YFSETQ. Study-wide results and caveats: Apparently characteristic of ankylosing spondylitis blood was a TCR beta motif (about 8 highly homologous variants).

Sequenced: blood, either unsorted or a sorted T cell fraction (not recorded which). The V and J genes are TRBV5-1 and TRBJ2-7, with D maybe TRBD1 (6 bases). This clonotype was obtained from a male donor with ankylosing spondylitis. The CDR3 DNA reads TGCGCCAGCAGCTTGCTGCCAGGGGTGTCATACGAGCAGTACTTC. It specifies CASSLLPGVSYEQYF.